Each of the 3 T cell receptor beta chains below was sequenced from the same sample in a study of CD8+ T cells in alopecia areata. Isolated RNA was reverse transcribed into cDNA used as the sequencing template. Sequencing was performed with immunoSEQ multiplex PCR; in TCRdb, only in-frame clones are kept and a portion is missing. Here the sample spans fewer than 250,000 clones, approximately 61% being singletons. Sample: CD4+ T cells sorted from blood, taken at week 0. The receptors were sampled from a human donor with alopecia areata.

The genes are TRBV6-5 and TRBJ2-7; D may be TRBD2 (6 bases). V gave up 6 bases and J gave up 7 bases, with 19 bases separating them. The CDR3 loop spans 14 amino acids. Germline-derived CDR1 and CDR2 are MNHEY and SVGAGI. The CDR3 here is CASSQGASVKEQYF. CDR3 sequence (DNA): TGTGCCAGCAGCCAAGGGGCTAGCGTGAAGGAGCAGTACTTC.

This clone has a handful of counts. The V and J genes are TRBV30 and TRBJ2-1; the match to TRBD1 covers 10 bases. The germline V gene has CDR1 GTSNPN and CDR2 SVGIG (reference sequence). V shed 7 bases, J shed 1 base, and the junction held 13 bases outside the gene matches. This CDR3 is 17 amino acids long. CDR3 amino acids: CALRHRDRGLSYNEQFF. The CDR3 nucleotides read TGTGCCTTGCGACACCGGGACAGGGGCCTTTCCTACAATGAGCAGTTCTTC. The variable domain in full, completed from reference TRBV30 and TRBJ2-1, reads SQTIHQWPATLVQPVGSPLSLECTVEGTSNPNLYWYRQAAGRGLQLLFYSVGIGQISSEVPQNLSASRPQDRQFILSSKKLLLSDSGFYLCALRHRDRGLSYNEQFFGPGTRLTVL.

This clone was recorded once. The chain is built from TRBV11-2 and TRBJ1-2; 9 bases align to TRBD1. Per germline, CDR1 SGHAT and CDR2 FQNNGV. The CDR3 sequence is 14 residues long. Losses at the gene ends were 3 bases for V and 2 bases for J; bases not matched to a gene: 1. CDR3 sequence (DNA): TGTGCCAGCAGCTTCGGGACAGGGAACTATGGCTACACCTTC. Translation gives CASSFGTGNYGYTF.